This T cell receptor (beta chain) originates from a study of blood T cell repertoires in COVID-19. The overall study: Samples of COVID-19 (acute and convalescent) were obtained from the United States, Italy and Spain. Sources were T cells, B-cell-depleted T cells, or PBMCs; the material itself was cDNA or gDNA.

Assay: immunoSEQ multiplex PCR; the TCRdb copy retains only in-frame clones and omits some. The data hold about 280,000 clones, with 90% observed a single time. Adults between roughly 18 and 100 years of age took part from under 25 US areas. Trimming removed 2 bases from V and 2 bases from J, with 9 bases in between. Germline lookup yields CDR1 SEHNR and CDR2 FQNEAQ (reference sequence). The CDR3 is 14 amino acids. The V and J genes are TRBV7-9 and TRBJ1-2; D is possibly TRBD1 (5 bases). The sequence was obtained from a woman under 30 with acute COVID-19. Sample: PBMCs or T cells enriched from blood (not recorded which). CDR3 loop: CASSLIGGNYGYTF. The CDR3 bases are TGTGCCAGCAGCTTAATTGGGGGGAACTATGGCTACACCTTC.